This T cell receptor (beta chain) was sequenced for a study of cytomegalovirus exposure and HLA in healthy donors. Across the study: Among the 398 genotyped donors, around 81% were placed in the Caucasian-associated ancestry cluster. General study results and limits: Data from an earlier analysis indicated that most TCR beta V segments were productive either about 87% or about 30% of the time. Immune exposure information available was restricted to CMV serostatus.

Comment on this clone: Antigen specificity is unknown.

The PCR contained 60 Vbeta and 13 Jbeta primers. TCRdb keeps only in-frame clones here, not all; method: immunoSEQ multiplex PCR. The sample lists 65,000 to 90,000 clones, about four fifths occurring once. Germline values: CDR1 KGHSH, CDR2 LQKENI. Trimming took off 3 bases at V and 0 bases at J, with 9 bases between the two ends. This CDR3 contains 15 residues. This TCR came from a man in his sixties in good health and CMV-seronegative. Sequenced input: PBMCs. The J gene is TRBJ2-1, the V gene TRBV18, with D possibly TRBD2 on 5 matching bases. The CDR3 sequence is CASSPRESSYNEQFF. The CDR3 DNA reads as TGTGCCAGCTCACCTCGGGAAAGCTCCTACAATGAGCAGTTCTTC.